This section outlines one T cell receptor (beta chain) sequence together with its context. What antigen it recognizes has not been identified. The junction and the germline gene differ at one end; a read error may be behind it. These data belong to a study of tumor-infiltrating lymphocytes in primary liver carcinoma (dated by TCRdb to between 2016 and 2019). Context from the whole study: Between November 2015 and March 2016, roughly 5 patients in China with histopathologically diagnosed primary liver carcinoma had their tumors surgically resected. Of the five patients (three men and two women, aged 30 to 69 years), four had hepatocellular carcinoma and one had combined HCC and intrahepatic cholangiocarcinoma. The tumors of the five patients were staged as T1-T3 N0M0, with maximum diameters ranging from 4.2 to 10 cm. Each sample produced roughly 3.5 to 8 million productive TCRbeta reads, and read depth showed no significant difference between tissue types. The study combined TCRbeta repertoire sequencing, expression microarrays and whole-exome sequencing across five regions of each liver tumor, with adjacent normal tissue and blood. A total of 35 specimens from 5 patients, comprising some 25 tumor regions, 5 adjacent noncancerous liver tissues and 5 peripheral blood samples, were covered by TCRbeta repertoire sequencing. Reproducibility between technical replicate repertoires was high, with correlation coefficients above 0.98 and mean shared-clone rates about 0.9.

The cysteine opens and the phenylalanine closes a CDR3 of 16 amino acids. Of the read, only the CDR3 DNA is kept; its 48 bases are in frame from base 1. The germline V gene yields MGHRA for CDR1 and YSYEKL for CDR2. Blood RNA was extracted from unsorted whole blood using TRIzol reagent, and germline DNA was obtained with the DNeasy Blood & Tissue kit. Patients had chronic HBV infection and were treatment-naive at sampling. Before surgery, roughly 3.7 milliliters of peripheral blood were collected into K2EDTA tubes. The research as a whole found: Bulk unsorted samples precluded comparing CD4+ and CD8+ T cell repertoires. Because only the TCR beta chain was sequenced and unpaired alpha chains were not captured, true repertoire diversity is likely underestimated. The top 250 clones made up a significantly larger repertoire fraction in tumors than in blood (p = 0.039). The study included only five patients, and the authors note findings should be validated in a larger study. Repertoire overlap was higher between tumor regions (mean around 35%) than tumor-adjacent (17%) or tumor-blood (about 14%) pairs, consistent with antigen-driven expansion.

TCRbeta-specific cDNA was reverse-transcribed from around 0.45 ug total RNA using a constant-region primer and ProtoScript II reverse transcriptase. Construction of the TCRbeta libraries relied on three nested rounds of multiplex PCR, following a slightly modified ARM-PCR procedure. Each of the first two PCR rounds ran for about 11 cycles using multiplex TRBV1-TRBV30 forward primers together with a Cbeta reverse primer. A final 25-cycle PCR with Deep VentR polymerase added sample barcodes and Illumina adapters. Before sequencing, amplicons of 200-500 bp were purified from gel using a QIAquick gel extraction kit. TCRbeta amplicons were sequenced on an Illumina HiSeq 2500 with 250-bp paired-end reads. Under the source paper's analysis protocol: Reads were quality-trimmed with Trimmomatic v0.33, and paired reads were merged with FLASH v1.2.11 to recover full CDR3 sequences. V, D and J germline segments were assigned to the rearranged TCRbeta sequences by MiGEC v1.2.1b. Clonotype statistics, along with Shannon-Wiener diversity indices, were calculated using VDJtools v1.0.0. Except for diversity analysis, only each sample's 250 most abundant clonotypes were used in subsequent analyses to reduce sampling bias. TCRdb reworked the public reads: Q25 trimming with fastp, MiXCR clone assembly, productive beta chains retained. All rows with the same CDR3 protein become a single entry with the most common DNA and genes. The V and J calls here are based on TCRdb, not the publication. This sample has 150,000 to 200,000 distinct CDR3 sequences in its table, and about two thirds of those were observed once. Together, the top ten hold 7% to 8.5% of the sample.

The sequence links TRBV4-1 to TRBJ1-5; matching of 5 bases hints at TRBD1 as the D gene. The sequenced material came from peripheral blood. The origin of this receptor is a woman aged 60-75 years with primary liver carcinoma and hepatitis B virus infection. Here the CDR3 is given as CASSPRIGDSNQPQHF. The nucleotides are TGCGCCAGCAGCCCTCGGATAGGGGATAGCAACCAGCCCCAGCATTTT.